A selection of T cell receptor beta chains follows, all from one sample in a study of graft-versus-host responses after intestinal transplantation. The antigens for these receptors are not known. Some clones are missing from TCRdb's copy, which holds only in-frame ones; the method was immunoSEQ multiplex PCR. The data show around 88,000 clones, less than 95% seen once. The material was unstimulated CD8+ T cells sorted from spleen or lymph node cells, obtained before transplant. All receptors come from a human donor who was the organ donor for an intestinal transplant. Both conserved end residues are part of each CDR3. Fields, in order: V gene, J gene, D gene, clone size, CDR3 protein, CDR3 DNA. The D gene is left open where the match is weak. The size entry is marked missing in some rows and otherwise reads once, few, many or a size class.

TRBV12-5	TRBJ2-7	NA	NA	CASGPGMPYEQYF	TGTGCTAGTGGTCCAGGGATGCCCTACGAGCAGTACTTC
TRBV6-6	TRBJ2-3	TRBD1	NA	CASSRGTARGTDTQYF	TGTGCCAGCAGTAGAGGGACAGCCCGGGGCACAGATACGCAGTATTTT
TRBV7-9	TRBJ1-1	TRBD1	NA	CASSLALATGGAEAFF	TGTGCCAGCAGCTTAGCCCTGGCTACAGGGGGGGCTGAAGCTTTCTTT
TRBV4-1	TRBJ2-6	NA	few	CASSPEEYSGANVLTF	TGCGCCAGCAGCCCGGAGGAATACTCTGGGGCCAACGTCCTGACTTTC
TRBV5-5	TRBJ2-7	NA	NA	CASSSFDTYEQYF	TGTGCCAGCAGCTCCTTCGACACCTACGAGCAGTACTTC
TRBV29-1	TRBJ1-2	NA	NA	CSVEGSSYGYTF	TGCAGCGTTGAAGGCAGCTCCTATGGCTACACCTTC
TRBV7-9	TRBJ2-5	NA	NA	CASSLEMRHETQYF	TGTGCCAGCAGCTTAGAGATGCGTCACGAGACCCAGTACTTC
TRBV7-9	TRBJ2-2	TRBD1	NA	CASSFTGANTGELFF	TGTGCCAGCAGCTTCACAGGGGCGAACACCGGGGAGCTGTTTTTT
TRBV5-1	TRBJ1-3	NA	NA	CASSLNWDTIYF	TGCGCCAGCAGCTTGAATTGGGACACCATATATTTT
TRBV5-1	TRBJ1-1	TRBD1	NA	CASTYRGGNTEAFF	TGCGCCAGCACCTACAGGGGAGGGAACACTGAAGCTTTCTTT
TRBV12-5	TRBJ1-3	NA	NA	CASGKSVGKTTGNTIYF	TGTGCTAGTGGTAAATCAGTTGGGAAAACTACTGGAAACACCATATATTTT
TRBV19	TRBJ1-6	TRBD1	NA	CASSTGGGYNSPLHF	TGTGCCAGTAGTACAGGGGGGGGCTATAATTCACCCCTCCACTTT
TRBV2	TRBJ1-1	TRBD1	NA	CATYRQGTMNTEAFF	TGTGCCACGTATCGACAGGGAACTATGAACACTGAAGCTTTCTTT
TRBV29-1	TRBJ2-5	TRBD2	NA	CSVAAGDETQYF	TGCAGCGTTGCAGCGGGAGATGAGACCCAGTACTTC
TRBV6-5	TRBJ2-5	NA	NA	CASSYGIQETQYF	TGTGCCAGCAGTTACGGCATCCAAGAGACCCAGTACTTC
TRBV27	TRBJ2-1	NA	once	CATLWGSEQFF	TGTGCCACCTTATGGGGGTCTGAGCAGTTCTTC
TRBV2	TRBJ2-3	NA	NA	CASTDGPSTDTQYF	TGTGCCAGCACAGACGGGCCGAGCACAGATACGCAGTATTTT
TRBV9	TRBJ1-4	NA	once	CASSVGQLATNEKLFF	TGTGCCAGCAGCGTAGGACAGCTTGCAACTAATGAAAAACTGTTTTTT